This T cell receptor beta chain is drawn from a study of human T cells and chemical hapten exposure. The wider study: DPC 0.01% went on the upper back by patch test, with reading at 6 days.

Trimming stripped 5 bases from V and 4 bases from J, with 15 bases between. This CDR3 region has 15 residues. The germline gives CDR1 MNHEY, CDR2 SMNVEV (reference sequence). TCRdb independently ran MiXCR on the RACE reads; one entry per CDR3 protein. The sample holds under 450,000 distinct CDR3 sequences; around 5% are singletons and the top ten take 2% to 2.5%. This clonotype was detected ten times or more. Time point denoted: patch test 1, 2 weeks after DPC sensitization. The sample's treatment: therapeutic diphenylcyclopropenone sensitization with weekly scalp DPC. Alopecia patients, 18 to 70 years old and DPC-suitable, served as donors.

This sample comprised whole blood, obtained in connection with sensitization to the hapten diphenylcyclopropenone (DPC). This chain connects TRBV27 to TRBJ2-1; TRBD1 or TRBD2 may be the D gene (5 bases each). This receptor was identified in a woman aged 45-60 years with alopecia areata. Some clones in this sample may be carry-over from other donors' samples. CDR3 loop: CASSLYRDGYNEQFF. As DNA, the CDR3 is TGTGCCAGCAGTCTGTACCGGGACGGATACAATGAGCAGTTCTTC.